These 14 T cell receptor beta chains came from one sample sequenced in a study of vaccination effects on CD4 cells after COVID-19 (dated by TCRdb to between 2021 and 2024). After less than eleven days of culture, CD4+ T cells were isolated with the EasySep CD4+ T cell isolation kit. Convalescent patients had PCR-confirmed SARS-CoV-2 infection between March and December 2020, before Alpha, Beta and Delta variants emerged in the United States. Each participant received two doses of an mRNA SARS-CoV-2 vaccine, either BNT162b2 or mRNA-1273. No antigen has been identified for these receptors. The method was the immunoSEQ multiplex PCR assay. Imported from immuneACCESS, the table was reduced by TCRdb to in-frame sequences with V and J called. These copies leave out some clones; in studies compared against another copy, an unresolved V gene accounts for under half, and the cause of the remainder is not known. The sample table shows about 50,000 clones, and 65% to 75% are seen once. Roughly 5.2% of the sample rests with the top ten.

The material sequenced was CD4+ T cells from PBMCs cultured without peptide, taken after COVID-19 vaccination. Receptors were obtained from a human donor who had a prior SARS-CoV-2 infection.

This clone appeared a few times. The chain links TRBV30 to TRBJ2-1, with TRBD2 identical over 11 bases. Germline V gives CDR1 GTSNPN, CDR2 SVGIG (reference sequence). V dropped 8 bases and J dropped 5; count of bases not matched to a gene: 8. The CDR3 is 14 residues long. The CDR3 protein is CATEPTSGDNEQFF. The CDR3 region has the DNA TGTGCCACAGAGCCGACTAGCGGGGACAATGAGCAGTTCTTC.

This chain joins TRBV30 and TRBJ2-7; TRBD2 aligns across 9 bases. J was trimmed by 1 base and V by 5 bases; bases with no gene match: 6. The germline gives CDR1 GTSNPN, CDR2 SVGIG (reference sequence). This CDR3 has 14 amino acids. CDR3 in amino acids: CAWGISGRSYEQYF. The DNA for the CDR3 is TGTGCCTGGGGAATAAGCGGGAGGTCCTACGAGCAGTACTTC.

The chain joins TRBV5-4 to TRBJ2-6; D could derive from TRBD1 or TRBD2 (6 bases each). Germline V CDR1 and CDR2: SGHNT, YYREEE (reference sequence). CDR3 size: 17 residues. V dropped 2 bases and J dropped 4 bases, with 16 bases sitting between them. The CDR3 here is CASSFRLGGLGANVLTF. For the CDR3, the DNA is TGTGCCAGCAGCTTTCGCCTTGGGGGGCTCGGGGCCAACGTCCTGACTTTC.

The rearrangement links TRBV30 to TRBJ1-6; 8 bases are shared with TRBD1. The J segment lost 0 bases and the V segment lost 5 bases, leaving 3 bases of the junction unmatched. Germline values: CDR1 GTSNPN, CDR2 SVGIG (reference sequence). CDR3 length equals 15 residues. The DNA of the CDR3 is TGTGCCTGGGACAGGGGAAGCTCCTATAATTCACCCCTCCACTTT. It is translated as CAWDRGSSYNSPLHF.

The V gene is TRBV5-1, the J gene TRBJ1-6; 12 bases map to TRBD1. This CDR3 comprises 22 residues. Germline V lookup: CDR1 SGHRS, CDR2 YFSETQ. Unmatched junction bases numbered 20, after V lost 2 bases and J lost 5 bases. For the CDR3, the DNA is TGCGCCAGCAGCTTCCGGGACAGGGGGCATTTTAGCCCATCCTTAAATAATTCACCCCTCCACTTT. Encoded protein: CASSFRDRGHFSPSLNNSPLHF.

This sequence joins TRBV21-1 and TRBJ2-1. TRBV21-1 is a documented pseudogene. There are 13 residues in the CDR3. The CDR3 reads CASSITVSNEQFF. In DNA form, the CDR3 reads TGTGCCAGCAGCATTACCGTCTCTAATGAGCAGTTCTTC.

The chain carries TRBV3-1 (or the pseudogene TRBV3-2) and TRBJ2-5, with D hard to call. CDR1 is LGHDT, CDR2 YNNKEL, per germline (reference sequence). This CDR3 has 14 amino acids. V lost 4 bases, J lost 5 bases, and 14 bases lay in between. This CDR3 is CASSPGPLRETQYF. The CDR3 nucleotides are TGTGCCAGCAGCCCCGGCCCCCTTCGGGAGACCCAGTACTTC.

CDR3 amino acids: CASSQRTSGGPVEQFF. CDR3 DNA: TGTGCCAGCAGCCAAAGGACTAGCGGGGGGCCGGTTGAGCAGTTCTTC. The V and J genes are TRBV4-2 and TRBJ2-1; TRBD2 aligns across 14 bases. CDR1 is LGHNA and CDR2 is YNFKEQ in the germline V gene. The CDR3 has 16 residues. J was trimmed by 9 bases and V by 2 bases; bases with no gene match: 6.

The chain carries TRBV18 and TRBJ1-6; TRBD1 matches 8 bases. The CDR3 spans 16 residues. CDR1 is KGHSH, CDR2 LQKENI, per germline. The J segment lost 4 bases and the V segment lost 2 bases, leaving 4 bases of the junction unmatched. In nucleotides, the CDR3 is TGTGCCAGCTCACCAAACCAGGGGGCTTATAATTCACCCCTCCACTTT. Translation gives CASSPNQGAYNSPLHF.

The chain uses TRBV30 and TRBJ2-5, with TRBD2 matching over 13 bases. The CDR3 is 18 residues long. V gave up 2 bases and J gave up 2 bases; unmatched junction bases: 11. Germline V gene sequence: CDR1 GTSNPN, CDR2 SVGIG (reference sequence). CDR3 DNA: TGTGCCTGGAGTCCGAGACCCGGGACTAGCGGGGATCAAGAGACCCAGTACTTC. Amino acids: CAWSPRPGTSGDQETQYF.

This chain joins TRBV2 and TRBJ1-6; 8 bases match TRBD1. The trim removed 8 bases at V and 6 bases at J, leaving 6 bases unmatched. The CDR3 covers 14 residues. In germline, CDR1 is SNHLY, CDR2 FYNNEI. The CDR3 DNA follows: TGTGCCAGCGGACAGGGACTAAGTAATTCACCCCTCCACTTT. This codes for CASGQGLSNSPLHF.

The chain couples TRBV30 to TRBJ2-3; TRBD2 matches at 7 bases. Germline V gene data show CDR1 as GTSNPN and CDR2 as SVGIG (reference sequence). V dropped 0 bases and J dropped 5; count of bases not matched to a gene: 11. The length of the CDR3 is 16 residues. The CDR3 DNA follows: TGTGCCTGGAGTGTACTGAAGCGGGGCCTGCGAGATACGCAGTATTTT. It yields the protein CAWSVLKRGLRDTQYF.

The chain employs TRBV10-3 and TRBJ2-5, with D perhaps matching TRBD2 (5 bases). The V and J ends lost 2 bases and 5 bases respectively, with 12 bases between them. The CDR3 runs to 14 residues. CDR1 and CDR2 from the germline V gene are ENHRY and SYGVKD. This CDR3 reads CAISEGLAQETQYF. The CDR3 coding sequence is TGTGCCATCAGTGAGGGGCTAGCACAGGAGACCCAGTACTTC.

This rearrangement joins TRBV4-1 to TRBJ2-2; D gene ambiguous. Germline CDR1 MGHRA, CDR2 YSYEKL. This CDR3 is built from 15 residues. V lost 1 base to trimming and J lost 7 bases, with 13 bases between them. The CDR3 reads CASSQVYGFGGELFF. For the CDR3, the DNA is TGCGCCAGCAGCCAAGTCTACGGTTTCGGCGGGGAGCTGTTTTTT.